The 14 T cell receptor beta chains presented below share a single source sample, sequenced in a study of OX40 agonist ivuxolimab in advanced cancers. Profiling relied on immunoSEQ multiplex PCR, and the TCRdb table lists in-frame clones only, not all of them. Counted here are tens of thousands of clones, 90% occurring once; the ten biggest clones make up roughly 0.51%. This specimen was CD4+ or CD8+ T cells sorted from blood, taken in a trial of the OX40 agonist ivuxolimab. The receptors were sampled from an adult with an advanced solid tumor such as melanoma, head and neck, liver or kidney cancer.

The rearrangement uses TRBV6-4 and TRBJ2-3; 8 bases line up with TRBD1. This CDR3 region has 15 residues. Per the germline V gene, CDR1 is MRHNA and CDR2 is SNTAGT. Trimming removed 6 bases from V and 4 bases from J; junction bases left unmatched: 9. CDR3 DNA sequence: TGTGCCAGCAGCCCGGACAGGGTATCCGCAGATACGCAGTATTTT. This gives the protein CASSPDRVSADTQYF.

This chain connects TRBV7-3 to TRBJ1-1; 7 nucleotides match TRBD1. The CDR3 length is 13 residues. In germline, CDR1 is SGHTA, CDR2 FQGTGA. Unmatched junction bases numbered 5, after V lost 6 bases and J lost 4 bases. DNA of the CDR3: TGTGCCAGCAGTGCACAGGGGATCACTGAAGCTTTCTTT. Residues: CASSAQGITEAFF. Filled out from reference TRBV7-3 and TRBJ1-1, the complete variable domain reads GAGVSQTPSNKVTEKGKYVELRCDPISGHTALYWYRQSLGQGPEFLIYFQGTGAADDSGLPNDRFFAVRPEGSVSTLKIQRTERGDSAVYLCASSAQGITEAFFGQGTRLTVV.

The CDR3 sequence: CASATSGRADNEQFF. CDR3 nucleotides: TGCGCCAGCGCCACTAGCGGGAGGGCCGACAATGAGCAGTTCTTC. V is TRBV5-1 and J is TRBJ2-1, with 13 positions matching TRBD2. This CDR3 contains 15 residues. V dropped 7 bases and J dropped 5; count of bases not matched to a gene: 6. Germline V CDR1 and CDR2: SGHRS, YFSETQ.

The rearrangement links TRBV19 to TRBJ2-7, with a weak D call TRBD2 (5 bases). Germline lookup yields CDR1 LNHDA and CDR2 SQIVND (reference sequence). V was clipped by 4 bases and J by 4 bases, with 11 bases between them. This CDR3 has 13 amino acids. This CDR3 is CASSTEEGYEQYF. CDR3 nucleotides: TGTGCCAGTAGTACAGAAGAGGGATACGAGCAGTACTTC.

V and J are TRBV10-2 and TRBJ2-7, with D possibly matching TRBD1 (6 bases). CDR1 is WSHSY, CDR2 SAAADI, per germline. CDR3 length equals 15 residues. With 6 bases removed from V and 3 bases from J, the gap between germline ends came to 18 bases. The CDR3 loop is CASRRNRDAGYEQYF. DNA for the CDR3: TGCGCCAGCAGAAGAAACAGGGACGCTGGCTACGAGCAGTACTTC.

In the case of this clone: It is unclear where the CDR3 begins or ends on the DNA, so no DNA is shown, and the CDR3 is as TCRdb lists it. The V gene is TRBV20-1, the J gene TRBJ2-3; TRBD1 was called by the table and not checked on the DNA. The CDR3 is 9 amino acids long, termini counted. Germline CDR1 and CDR2: DFQATT and SNEGSKA (reference sequence). This chain's CDR3 is CSAWGQGNF.

J is TRBJ2-5 and V is TRBV11-3; no definite D call. The CDR3 is 12 residues long. Trimming stripped 6 bases from V and 2 bases from J, with 7 bases between. CDR1 SGHNT and CDR2 YENEEA come from the germline V gene. CDR3 region: CASSPGQETQYF. The CDR3 DNA follows: TGTGCCAGCAGTCCCGGGCAAGAGACCCAGTACTTC.

The chain combines TRBV7-9 with TRBJ2-3, with 7 bases matching TRBD1. The CDR3 spans 15 residues. Germline trimming cut 5 bases from V and 4 bases from J; bases unmatched to any gene: 9. Looked up from germline, CDR1 is SEHNR and CDR2 is FQNEAQ (reference sequence). The CDR3 spells CASSRGQVSADTQYF. The CDR3 DNA reads as TGTGCCAGCAGCCGCGGACAGGTCAGCGCAGATACGCAGTATTTT.

The chain is built from TRBV29-1 and TRBJ2-2, with D possibly being TRBD1 (5 bases). Germline assignment: CDR1 SQVTM and CDR2 ANQGSEA. This CDR3 has 13 residues. V was shortened by 1 base and J by 4 bases, with 7 bases between the two germline ends. As DNA, the CDR3 is TGCAGCGTTGAAGGACAGACCACCGGGGAGCTGTTTTTT. Its translation is CSVEGQTTGELFF.

This sequence joins TRBV5-1 and TRBJ1-2; D remains ambiguous. Looked up from germline, CDR1 is SGHRS and CDR2 is YFSETQ. The CDR3 has 15 residues. V was clipped by 0 bases and J by 4 bases, with 13 bases between them. Here the CDR3 DNA reads TGCGCCAGCAGCTTGGTAAGGCCAGGAGCCTATGGCTACACCTTC. This codes for CASSLVRPGAYGYTF.

The J gene is TRBJ2-1, the V gene TRBV18; 9 nucleotides align to TRBD2. CDR3 length: 15 amino acids. Unmatched junction bases numbered 7, after V lost 0 bases and J lost 10 bases. CDR1 and CDR2 (germline): KGHSH, LQKENI. CDR3 sequence (DNA): TGTGCCAGCTCACCACCCGGGACTAGCAAGCGGGAGCAGTTCTTC. Translated: CASSPPGTSKREQFF. Looking up the rest from reference TRBV18 and TRBJ2-1 gives the full variable domain: NAGVMQNPRHLVRRRGQEARLRCSPMKGHSHVYWYRQLPEEGLKFMVYLQKENIIDESGMPKERFSAEFPKEGPSILRIQQVVRGDSAAYFCASSPPGTSKREQFFGPGTRLTVL.

The chain links TRBV25-1 to TRBJ1-1, with D uncertain. Germline loops: CDR1 MGHDK, CDR2 SYGVNS. There are 14 residues in the CDR3. V gave up 5 bases and J gave up 0 bases, with 10 bases separating them. In DNA form, the CDR3 reads TGTGCCAGCAGTCCCCCTTCGATGAACACTGAAGCTTTCTTT. The encoded protein is CASSPPSMNTEAFF. The full variable domain, its missing parts supplied by reference TRBV25-1 and TRBJ1-1, is EADIYQTPRYLVIGTGKKITLECSQTMGHDKMYWYQQDPGMELHLIHYSYGVNSTEKGDLSSESTVSRIRTEHFPLTLESARPSHTSQYLCASSPPSMNTEAFFGQGTRLTVV.

The rearrangement uses TRBV11-3 and TRBJ2-7, with D perhaps being TRBD1 or TRBD2 (6 bases each). Germline CDR1 is SGHNT and CDR2 is YENEEA. The CDR3 spans 13 residues. The V end lost 4 bases, the J end lost 7 bases, and 14 bases lay between the germline ends. CDR3: CASSYTGAGEQYF. Written as DNA, the CDR3 is TGTGCCAGCAGCTACACGGGGGCAGGGGAGCAGTACTTC.

The chain joins TRBV21-1 to TRBJ2-2; no DNA check was done on the table's D call, TRBD1. TRBV21-1 is classified as a pseudogene. The CDR3 has 16 amino acids. CDR3 region: CASSKPGQGGTGELFF. CDR3 nucleotides: TGTGCCAGCAGCAAACCGGGACAGGGGGGGACCGGGGAGCTGTTTTTT.